This is a list of T cell receptor beta chains from one sample in a study of OX40 agonist ivuxolimab in advanced cancers. Measured with immunoSEQ multiplex PCR; TCRdb has only the in-frame clones, and not every one. The sample records more than 50,000 clones, approximately 92% being singletons. The starting material was CD4+ or CD8+ T cells sorted from blood, obtained in a trial of the OX40 agonist ivuxolimab. The receptors were sampled from an adult with an advanced solid tumor such as melanoma, head and neck, liver or kidney cancer. CDR3s include the opening cysteine and the closing phenylalanine or tryptophan. The order of the fields is CDR3 length, J gene, D gene, V gene, clone size, CDR3 protein, CDR3 DNA. The D gene is left open where the match is weak. Rows may omit the clone size; those that give it use once, few, many or a size class.

>15|TRBJ1-2|NA|TRBV7-8|NA
CASSLHQGPSYGYTF
TGTGCCAGCAGCCTACACCAGGGACCGAGCTATGGCTACACCTTC
>13|TRBJ2-7|NA|TRBV6-1|NA
CAIRPGSHYEQYF
TGTGCCATACGGCCGGGATCCCACTACGAGCAGTACTTC
>16|TRBJ2-1|NA|TRBV5-1|NA
CASSRPGPSSYNEQFF
TGCGCCAGCAGCCGACCGGGACCCTCCTCCTACAATGAGCAGTTCTTC
>15|TRBJ1-2|NA|TRBV10-3|NA
CAISELRAGAAGYTF
TGTGCCATCAGCGAGCTTCGTGCGGGGGCAGCTGGCTACACCTTC
>15|TRBJ1-1|NA|TRBV9|NA
CASSPSGVMNTEAFF
TGTGCCAGCAGCCCCAGTGGGGTTATGAACACTGAAGCTTTCTTT
>16|TRBJ2-7|NA|TRBV7-9|NA
CASSSSKDSTSYEQYF
TGTGCCAGCAGCTCAAGCAAAGACAGTACCTCCTACGAGCAGTACTTC
>15|TRBJ2-7|TRBD2|TRBV5-1|NA
CASKASGGEGYEQYF
TGCGCCAGCAAGGCTAGCGGGGGCGAGGGGTACGAGCAGTACTTC
>11|TRBJ2-2|NA|TRBV27|NA
CASSVAGELFF
TGTGCCAGCAGTGTTGCCGGGGAGCTGTTTTTT
>15|TRBJ1-2|NA|TRBV27|once
CASSSEDKGRYGYTF
TGTGCCAGCAGTTCTGAGGACAAGGGACGCTATGGCTACACCTTC
>15|TRBJ2-7|NA|TRBV7-8|NA
CASRGFTGFGPEQYF
TGTGCCAGCAGGGGGTTCACGGGGTTCGGGCCCGAGCAGTACTTC
>14|TRBJ2-7|TRBD1|TRBV13|NA
CASTPRQGAYEQYF
TGTGCCAGCACCCCAAGGCAGGGGGCCTACGAGCAGTACTTC
>15|TRBJ1-1|NA|TRBV19|NA
CASSNGGRMNTEAFF
TGTGCCAGTAGTAACGGGGGCAGAATGAACACTGAAGCTTTCTTT
>12|TRBJ2-1|NA|TRBV9|NA
CASSVEQNEQFF
TGTGCCAGCAGCGTAGAACAAAATGAGCAGTTCTTC
>14|TRBJ2-7|TRBD2|TRBV13|NA
CASSPTSASYEQYF
TGTGCCAGCAGCCCGACTAGCGCCTCCTACGAGCAGTACTTC
>11|TRBJ1-1|NA|TRBV20-1|NA
CSARVGSEAFF
TGCAGTGCTAGAGTGGGCTCTGAAGCTTTCTTT
>13|TRBJ1-1|TRBD1|TRBV6-6|NA
CASSPRGRTEAFF
TGTGCCAGCAGTCCAAGGGGGCGGACTGAAGCTTTCTTT
>13|TRBJ1-2|TRBD1|TRBV5-6|NA
CASSSGQGASDTF
TGTGCCAGCAGCTCCGGACAGGGGGCAAGTGACACCTTC
>14|TRBJ2-1|NA|TRBV19|NA
CASNEGSSYNEQFF
TGTGCCAGTAATGAGGGGAGCTCCTACAATGAGCAGTTCTTC
>15|TRBJ1-2|TRBD1|TRBV19|medium-sized
CASSGSSGTGYGYTF
TGTGCCAGTAGTGGCTCGTCCGGGACAGGTTATGGCTACACCTTC
>15|TRBJ2-7|NA|TRBV5-8|NA
CASSLDQGISYEQYF
TGTGCCAGCAGCTTGGATCAGGGGATCTCCTACGAGCAGTACTTC
>13|TRBJ1-1|NA|TRBV25-1|NA
CASSEYGNTEAFF
TGTGCCAGCAGTGAATATGGGAACACTGAAGCTTTCTTT
>14|TRBJ2-3|NA|TRBV11-2|few
CASSKPGATDTQYF
TGTGCCAGCAGTAAGCCGGGAGCAACAGATACGCAGTATTTT
>16|TRBJ2-2|TRBD2|TRBV11-2|NA
CASSLVGGSGTGELFF
TGTGCCAGCAGCTTAGTGGGCGGGAGTGGCACCGGGGAGCTGTTTTTT
>14|TRBJ2-7|NA|TRBV7-2|NA
CASSLNAGLREQYF
TGTGCCAGCAGCTTAAACGCCGGTTTACGCGAGCAGTACTTC
>16|TRBJ2-7|TRBD2|TRBV14|NA
CASSQDRLAGSYEQYF
TGTGCCAGCAGCCAAGATCGGCTAGCGGGGAGTTACGAGCAGTACTTC
>12|TRBJ2-7|NA|TRBV29-1|NA
CSVPNGAYEQYF
TGCAGCGTACCCAACGGAGCCTACGAGCAGTACTTC
>17|TRBJ1-5|NA|TRBV27|NA
CATRPSGNLGGNQPQHF
TGTGCCACAAGACCCTCGGGGAACTTAGGGGGCAATCAGCCCCAGCATTTT
>13|TRBJ2-7|NA|TRBV19|NA
CASSIDRAYEQYF
TGTGCCAGTAGTATAGACAGGGCCTACGAGCAGTACTTC
>15|TRBJ1-1|NA|TRBV30|few
CAWSVPRFKNTEAFF
TGTGCCTGGAGTGTACCCCGCTTTAAGAACACTGAAGCTTTCTTT
>13|TRBJ2-1|TRBD1|TRBV7-6|NA
CASRRTGDNEQFF
TGTGCCAGCAGGCGAACAGGGGACAATGAGCAGTTCTTC
>15|TRBJ1-4|TRBD1|TRBV5-1|NA
CASSSSGTANEKLFF
TGCGCCAGCAGCTCCTCTGGGACAGCAAATGAAAAACTGTTTTTT
>18|TRBJ1-2|TRBD1|TRBV9|NA
CASSVDPDRGDGNYGYTF
TGTGCCAGCAGCGTAGACCCGGACAGGGGCGACGGAAACTATGGCTACACCTTC
>13|TRBJ1-1|TRBD1|TRBV7-3|NA
CASSLRDRSEAFF
TGTGCCAGCAGCTTACGGGACAGGAGTGAAGCTTTCTTT
>13|TRBJ2-7|NA|TRBV19|NA
CASSIVASYEQYF
TGTGCCAGTAGTATTGTCGCCTCCTACGAGCAGTACTTC
>15|TRBJ1-2|TRBD1|TRBV2|NA
CASRRADRGPSGYTF
TGTGCCAGCAGGCGGGCGGACAGGGGGCCGTCTGGCTACACCTTC
>16|TRBJ2-7|TRBD2|TRBV5-6|NA
CASSLGLAGVIDEQYF
TGTGCCAGCAGCTTGGGACTAGCGGGAGTAATCGACGAGCAGTACTTC
>14|TRBJ2-7|TRBD1|TRBV7-9|NA
CASSYRQGIHEQYF
TGTGCCAGCAGCTACCGACAGGGTATCCACGAGCAGTACTTC
>18|TRBJ2-1|TRBD2|TRBV29-1|NA
CSVESQSRLAGGPFVQFF
TGCAGCGTTGAATCCCAATCGCGACTAGCGGGGGGGCCGTTTGTGCAGTTCTTC
>16|TRBJ1-2|TRBD1|TRBV9|NA
CASSPSPGQGKRSYTF
TGTGCCAGCAGCCCCTCGCCGGGACAGGGGAAGAGAAGCTACACCTTC
>13|TRBJ1-5|NA|TRBV14|NA
CASSQGSGYPQHF
TGTGCCAGCAGCCAAGGATCAGGGTATCCCCAGCATTTT
>13|TRBJ1-1|NA|TRBV7-9|once
CASSSALNTEAFF
TGTGCCAGCAGTTCCGCCCTGAACACTGAAGCTTTCTTT
>13|TRBJ1-4|NA|TRBV14|NA
CASSQAGTGKLFF
TGTGCCAGCAGCCAAGCTGGGACCGGAAAACTGTTTTTT
>10|TRBJ1-1|NA|TRBV20-1|NA
CSARANEAFF
TGCAGTGCTAGAGCGAATGAAGCTTTCTTT
>14|TRBJ1-5|NA|TRBV19|NA
CASFPGRGHQPQHF
TGTGCCAGTTTCCCGGGACGCGGTCATCAGCCCCAGCATTTT
>14|TRBJ1-4|NA|TRBV5-1|NA
CASSWSDLDEKLFF
TGCGCCAGCAGCTGGTCGGACTTGGATGAAAAACTGTTTTTT
>13|TRBJ1-1|TRBD1|TRBV6-4|NA
CASRGQGDTEAFF
TGTGCCAGCAGGGGACAGGGGGACACTGAAGCTTTCTTT
>13|TRBJ2-7|TRBD1|TRBV27|NA
CASSLGTAYEQYF
TGTGCCAGCAGTTTAGGGACAGCCTACGAGCAGTACTTC
>16|TRBJ1-2|TRBD1|TRBV14|NA
CASSQAATGGNNGYTF
TGTGCCAGCAGCCAAGCGGCGACAGGGGGAAATAATGGCTACACCTTC
>15|TRBJ2-7|TRBD2|TRBV7-8|few
CASSWELAFSYEQYF
TGTGCCAGCAGCTGGGAACTAGCGTTCTCCTACGAGCAGTACTTC
>15|TRBJ2-1|NA|TRBV7-8|NA
CASSLEASSYNEQFF
TGTGCCAGCAGCTTAGAGGCCAGCTCCTACAATGAGCAGTTCTTC
>16|TRBJ2-1|TRBD2|TRBV27|once
CASTLGGGAWFNEQFF
TGTGCCAGCACCCTGGGCGGGGGGGCCTGGTTTAATGAGCAGTTCTTC
>19|TRBJ2-2|TRBD1|TRBV7-8|NA
CASSRKGTGFNLNTGELFF
TGTGCCAGCAGCAGAAAAGGGACAGGCTTCAACCTGAACACCGGGGAGCTGTTTTTT
>17|TRBJ1-1|NA|TRBV7-9|NA
CASSSPVQGVRSTEAFF
TGTGCCAGCAGCTCACCAGTACAGGGCGTTAGGTCCACTGAAGCTTTCTTT
>16|TRBJ1-3|NA|TRBV7-9|NA
CASSGSTGRSGNTIYF
TGTGCCAGCAGCGGGTCGACGGGACGCTCTGGAAACACCATATATTTT
>19|TRBJ2-7|NA|TRBV30|NA
CAWSVRNFKGPRKTYEQYF
TGTGCCTGGAGTGTACGAAATTTTAAGGGACCCCGAAAAACCTACGAGCAGTACTTC
>14|TRBJ1-3|NA|TRBV9|once
CASSVGGGGNTIYF
TGTGCCAGCAGCGTAGGGGGAGGTGGAAACACCATATATTTT
>19|TRBJ2-1|TRBD2|TRBV9|NA
CASSDQLSGRASSYNEQFF
TGTGCCAGCAGCGACCAGCTTAGCGGGAGGGCCAGTTCCTACAATGAGCAGTTCTTC
>13|TRBJ2-1|TRBD2|TRBV2|few
CASTSGGGNEQFF
TGTGCCAGCACCAGCGGGGGCGGGAATGAGCAGTTCTTC